This TCR beta chain was observed in a study of OX40 agonist ivuxolimab in advanced cancers. Background on the study: Melanoma, hepatocellular carcinoma, head and neck or renal cell cancer occurred in dose-escalation patients. Study outcomes and limitations: Partial responders dosed at 0.1-3.0 mg/kg displayed clonal expansion ranking among the lowest.

Sequenced by immunoSEQ multiplex PCR; TCRdb stores in-frame clones only, minus some. The repertoire holds approximately 49,000 clones, around 84% seen once, with less than 25% in the top ten. Points on this clone: Its antigen is unknown.

There are 14 residues in the CDR3. CDR1 is SGHRS and CDR2 is YFSETQ in the germline V gene. V gave up 3 bases and J gave up 5 bases; unmatched junction bases: 2. The sample consisted of CD4+ or CD8+ T cells sorted from blood, taken in a trial of the OX40 agonist ivuxolimab. This TCR derives from an adult with an advanced solid tumor such as melanoma, head and neck, liver or kidney cancer. The J gene is TRBJ1-6, the V gene TRBV5-1; 7 bases line up with TRBD1. CDR3 sequence reads: CASSYQGDNSPLHF. CDR3 DNA: TGCGCCAGCAGCTACCAGGGGGATAATTCACCCCTCCACTTT.